The text below deals with one T cell receptor (beta chain). What it recognizes is unknown. The record originates from a study of PD-1 blockade in classical Hodgkin lymphoma. CDR3 length: 15 amino acids. Trimming took 1 base from V and 0 from J, leaving 9 bases between them. CDR1 SEHNR and CDR2 FQNEAQ come from the germline V gene (reference sequence). Here immunoSEQ multiplex PCR was the method, and the copy in TCRdb shows in-frame clones only, minus some. The sample shows approximately 150,000 clones, approximately 81% of them seen only once. General observations from the study: Any patient who commenced nivolumab under 1 year after ASCT was excluded. Whereas CD4+ TCR diversity had risen significantly by C4D1, CD8+ TCR diversity had not.

Every patient relapsed after autologous stem cell transplantation, and brentuximab vedotin exposure varied. The clonotype comes from a human donor with classical Hodgkin lymphoma. This material consisted of peripheral blood mononuclear cells (PBMCs), taken before the second cycle of nivolumab. The chain couples TRBV7-9 to TRBJ1-2; TRBD1 is a possible D gene (6 bases). The CDR3 coding sequence is TGTGCCAGCAGCTTAGTAAGGACAGCTAACTATGGCTACACCTTC. It yields the protein CASSLVRTANYGYTF. Using reference TRBV7-9 and TRBJ1-2 for the parts outside the CDR3, the full variable domain is DTGVSQNPRHKITKRGQNVTFRCDPISEHNRLYWYRQTLGQGPEFLTYFQNEAQLEKSRLLSDRFSAERPKGSFSTLEIQRTEQGDSAMYLCASSLVRTANYGYTFGSGTRLTVV.